Only one count was recorded for the clone carrying this T cell receptor (beta chain). Its antigen is unknown. Libraries were prepared by immunoSEQ multiplex PCR; TCRdb keeps only in-frame clonotypes and omits some of them. The sample includes some 2.4 million clones, 80% to 95% seen only once; the top ten take roughly 0.36%. The sample originates from a study of shared clonotypes between healthy human individuals. Study-wide results and caveats: Shared clonotypes across all four donors exceeded non-shared ones in generation probability.

Subsets obtained from CD4+ cells comprised CD45RA+ naive and CD45RA-negative memory cells. V lost 8 bases and J lost 0; bases outside the gene matches: 7. This CDR3 comprises 14 residues. CDR1 and CDR2 (germline): MDHEN, SYDVKM. Sequenced input: naive CD4+ T cells from PBMCs. The subset is: CD45RA+ positively selected. This rearrangement joins TRBV28 to TRBJ2-7; 7 bases align to TRBD1. This clonotype was obtained from a man younger than 35 in good health. Some clones in this sample may be carry-over from other donors' samples. Here the CDR3 DNA reads TGTGCCAGCGTGGTTCGACAGGGCTCCTACGAGCAGTACTTC. Amino acids: CASVVRQGSYEQYF.